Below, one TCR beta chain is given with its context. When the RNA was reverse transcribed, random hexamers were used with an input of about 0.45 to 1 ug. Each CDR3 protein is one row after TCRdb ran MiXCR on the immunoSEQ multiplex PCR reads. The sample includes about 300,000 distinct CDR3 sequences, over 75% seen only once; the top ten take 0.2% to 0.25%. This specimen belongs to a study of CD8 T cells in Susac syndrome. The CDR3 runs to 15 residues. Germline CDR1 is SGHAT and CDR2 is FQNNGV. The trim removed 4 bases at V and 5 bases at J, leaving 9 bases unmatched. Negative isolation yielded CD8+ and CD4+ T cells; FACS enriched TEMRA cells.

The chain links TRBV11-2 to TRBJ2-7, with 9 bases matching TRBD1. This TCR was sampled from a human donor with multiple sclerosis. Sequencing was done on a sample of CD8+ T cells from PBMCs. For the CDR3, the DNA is TGTGCCAGCAGCTCCACTTGGACAGGGGCCCACGAGCAGTACTTC. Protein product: CASSSTWTGAHEQYF.